This TCR beta chain derives from a study of blood T cells in healthy people across ages. Trimming at V came to 0 bases and at J to 4 bases, leaving 0 bases not matched to a gene. Germline loops: CDR1 MGHRA, CDR2 YSYEKL. This CDR3 contains 14 residues. A J-beta primer mix and a sample-barcoded 5' primer were used in a second PCR of roughly 6 to 11 cycles. TCRdb reprocessed the 5' RACE reads with MiXCR, giving one entry per CDR3 protein. The data show around 690,000 distinct CDR3 sequences, around three fifths seen once. Notes on this clonotype: Its antigen is undetermined.

The authors drew about 9.5 milliliters of peripheral blood from each donor. Extractions gave at least 5 micrograms of total RNA per sample. Study-level findings and limits: There was no known CMV status for donors, so expanded clonotype changes were possibly confounded.

This TCR was sampled from a man aged 55 to 70 in good health. This chain links TRBV4-1 with TRBJ2-5; 9 positions agree with TRBD2. Sequencing input: blood. The CDR3 DNA follows: TGCGCCAGCAGCCAAGAAGCGGGGGGAGAGACCCAGTACTTC. Its protein product is CASSQEAGGETQYF.